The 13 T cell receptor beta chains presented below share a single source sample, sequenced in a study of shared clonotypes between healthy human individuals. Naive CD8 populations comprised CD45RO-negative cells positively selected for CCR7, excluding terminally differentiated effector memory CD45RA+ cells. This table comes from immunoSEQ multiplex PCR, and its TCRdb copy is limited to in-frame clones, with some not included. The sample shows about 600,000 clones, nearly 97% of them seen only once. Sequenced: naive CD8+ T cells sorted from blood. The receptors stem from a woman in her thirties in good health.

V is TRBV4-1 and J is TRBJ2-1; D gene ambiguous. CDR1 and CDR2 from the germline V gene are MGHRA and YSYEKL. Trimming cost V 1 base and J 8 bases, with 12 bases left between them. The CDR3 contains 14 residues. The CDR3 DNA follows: TGCGCCAGCAGCCAAGTTAGAGGTAATGATGAGCAGTTCTTC. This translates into CASSQVRGNDEQFF.

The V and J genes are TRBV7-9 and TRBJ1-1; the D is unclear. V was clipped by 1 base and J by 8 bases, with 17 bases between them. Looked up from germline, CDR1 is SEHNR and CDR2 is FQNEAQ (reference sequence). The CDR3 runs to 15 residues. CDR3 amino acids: CASSLGYSVVTEAFF. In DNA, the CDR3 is TGTGCCAGCAGCTTAGGGTATAGCGTGGTTACGGAAGCTTTCTTT.

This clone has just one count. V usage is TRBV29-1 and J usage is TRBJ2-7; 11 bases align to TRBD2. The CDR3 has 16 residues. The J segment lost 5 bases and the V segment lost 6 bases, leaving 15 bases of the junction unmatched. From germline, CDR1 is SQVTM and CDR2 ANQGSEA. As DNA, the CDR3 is TGCAGCGTGCGAGAGAGAACTAGCGGGAGTAAGAACGAGCAGTACTTC. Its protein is CSVRERTSGSKNEQYF.

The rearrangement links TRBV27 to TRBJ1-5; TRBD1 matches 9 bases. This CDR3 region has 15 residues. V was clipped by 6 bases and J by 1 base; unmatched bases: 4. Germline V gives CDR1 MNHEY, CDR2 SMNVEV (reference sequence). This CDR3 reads CASSNDRGSNQPQHF. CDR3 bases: TGTGCCAGCAGCAATGACAGGGGGAGCAATCAGCCCCAGCATTTT.

The CDR3, as DNA: TGTGCCAGTGAACAGGCAACTAATGAAAAACTGTTTTTT. This encodes CASEQATNEKLFF. The chain carries TRBV2 and TRBJ1-4; perhaps TRBD1 as D (5 bases). CDR1 and CDR2 from the germline V gene are SNHLY and FYNNEI. The CDR3 is made up of 13 amino acids. Deletions cut 9 bases from V and 0 bases from J, with 8 bases between.

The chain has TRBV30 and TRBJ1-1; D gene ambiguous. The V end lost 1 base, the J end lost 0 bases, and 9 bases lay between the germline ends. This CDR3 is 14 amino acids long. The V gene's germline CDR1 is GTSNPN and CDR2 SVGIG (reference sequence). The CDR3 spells CAWSAGVMNTEAFF. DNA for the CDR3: TGTGCCTGGAGTGCTGGGGTCATGAACACTGAAGCTTTCTTT. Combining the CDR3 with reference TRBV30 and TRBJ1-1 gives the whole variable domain SQTIHQWPATLVQPVGSPLSLECTVEGTSNPNLYWYRQAAGRGLQLLFYSVGIGQISSEVPQNLSASRPQDRQFILSSKKLLLSDSGFYLCAWSAGVMNTEAFFGQGTRLTVV.

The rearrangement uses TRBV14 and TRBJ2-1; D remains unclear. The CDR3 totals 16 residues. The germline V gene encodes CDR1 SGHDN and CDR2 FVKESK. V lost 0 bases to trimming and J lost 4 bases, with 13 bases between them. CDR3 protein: CASSQDSRLVYNEQFF. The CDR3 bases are TGTGCCAGCAGCCAAGATTCGCGGCTAGTTTACAATGAGCAGTTCTTC. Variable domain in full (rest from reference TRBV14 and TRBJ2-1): EAGVTQFPSHSVIEKGQTVTLRCDPISGHDNLYWYRRVMGKEIKFLLHFVKESKQDESGMPNNRFLAERTGGTYSTLKVQPAELEDSGVYFCASSQDSRLVYNEQFFGPGTRLTVL.

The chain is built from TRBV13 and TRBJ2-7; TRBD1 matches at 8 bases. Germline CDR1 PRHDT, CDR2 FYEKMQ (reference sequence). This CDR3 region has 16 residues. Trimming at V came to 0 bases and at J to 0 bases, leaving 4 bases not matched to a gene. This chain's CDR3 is CASSLGTGDNSYEQYF. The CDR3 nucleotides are TGTGCCAGCAGCTTAGGGACAGGGGACAACTCCTACGAGCAGTACTTC.

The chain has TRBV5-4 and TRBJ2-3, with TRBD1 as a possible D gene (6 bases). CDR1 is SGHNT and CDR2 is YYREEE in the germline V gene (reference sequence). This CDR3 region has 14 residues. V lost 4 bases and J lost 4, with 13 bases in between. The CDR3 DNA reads TGTGCCAGCAGCCTAATAACAGGGTCAGATACGCAGTATTTT. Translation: CASSLITGSDTQYF.

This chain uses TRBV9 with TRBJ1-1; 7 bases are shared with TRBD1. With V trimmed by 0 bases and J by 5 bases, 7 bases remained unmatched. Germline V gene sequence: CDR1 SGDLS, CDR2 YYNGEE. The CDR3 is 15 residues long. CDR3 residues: CASSVGQGLSTEAFF. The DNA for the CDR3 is TGTGCCAGCAGCGTAGGACAGGGCTTAAGTACTGAAGCTTTCTTT. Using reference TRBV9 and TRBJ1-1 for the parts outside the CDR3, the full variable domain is DSGVTQTPKHLITATGQRVTLRCSPRSGDLSVYWYQQSLDQGLQFLIQYYNGEERAKGNILERFSAQQFPDLHSELNLSSLELGDSALYFCASSVGQGLSTEAFFGQGTRLTVV.

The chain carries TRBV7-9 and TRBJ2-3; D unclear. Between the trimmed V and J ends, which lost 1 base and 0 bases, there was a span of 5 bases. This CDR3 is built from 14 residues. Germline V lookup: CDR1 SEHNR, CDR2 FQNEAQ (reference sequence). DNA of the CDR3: TGTGCCAGCAGCTTAGAAAAGAGCACAGATACGCAGTATTTT. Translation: CASSLEKSTDTQYF. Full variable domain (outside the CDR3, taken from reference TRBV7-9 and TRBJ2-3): DTGVSQNPRHKITKRGQNVTFRCDPISEHNRLYWYRQTLGQGPEFLTYFQNEAQLEKSRLLSDRFSAERPKGSFSTLEIQRTEQGDSAMYLCASSLEKSTDTQYFGPGTRLTVL.

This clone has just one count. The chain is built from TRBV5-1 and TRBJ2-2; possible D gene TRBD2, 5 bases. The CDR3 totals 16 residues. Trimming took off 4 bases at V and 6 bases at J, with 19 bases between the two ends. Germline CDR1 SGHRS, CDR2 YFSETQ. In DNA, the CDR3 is TGCGCCAGCAGCCCCCGGGAACCCGAAGGTGCCGGGGAGCTGTTTTTT. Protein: CASSPREPEGAGELFF.

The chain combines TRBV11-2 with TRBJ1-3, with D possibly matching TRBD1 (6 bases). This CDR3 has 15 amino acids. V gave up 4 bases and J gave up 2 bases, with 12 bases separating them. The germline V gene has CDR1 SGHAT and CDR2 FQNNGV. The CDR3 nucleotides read TGTGCCAGCAGCTCGCGGGGGGCTGCTGGAAACACCATATATTTT. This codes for CASSSRGAAGNTIYF.